Detailed here is one T cell receptor (beta chain). Its matching antigen is unknown. Repertoires were generated with immunoSEQ multiplex PCR, while TCRdb's copy carries only in-frame clones and drops some. The sample has 300,000 to 400,000 clones, more than 85% seen once. Time point in this sample: blood from clinic visit 5 months post-surgery; TSC patient then seizure free. The sequenced cases were selected for having the highest brain T cell transcript signatures. At least one anti-epileptic drug was given before surgery. These data belong to a study of brain T cells in children with intractable seizures. The study, taken as a whole, reports: Clones missing pre-surgery may reflect undersampling of that blood sample. HCMV serostatus was not known, and viral specificity came from CDR3 similarity only.

CDR3 size: 15 residues. Trimming cost V 6 bases and J 5 bases; bases outside gene matches: 12. Germline values: CDR1 MDHEN, CDR2 SYDVKM. This specimen consisted of peripheral blood, obtained 4 to 5 months after surgery. This clonotype originated in a boy under two years old with tuberous sclerosis and intractable seizures. The V call is TRBV28, the J call TRBJ1-1, with 7 nucleotides matching TRBD1. The CDR3 region has the DNA TGTGCCAGCAGCCCCGAGACAGGGTTAAGGACTGAAGCTTTCTTT. Its translation is CASSPETGLRTEAFF.